The 17 T cell receptor beta chains reported below all come from one sample, sequenced in a study of blood T cells in healthy people across ages. Primed by a sample-barcoded 5' primer and a J-beta primer mix, a second PCR proceeded for roughly 6 to 12 cycles. TCRdb itself ran the 5' RACE reads through MiXCR, one entry per CDR3 protein. The sample shows hundreds of thousands of distinct CDR3 sequences, under 30% of them seen only once. The sample comprised blood. These receptors were taken from a woman aged 80 or over in good health.

This clonotype has a count of ten or more. The J gene is TRBJ2-1, the V gene TRBV6-5; 7 bases are shared with TRBD1. Germline V gene lookup returns CDR1 MNHEY and CDR2 SVGAGI. The CDR3 loop spans 16 amino acids. V shed 6 bases, J shed 10 bases, and the junction held 18 bases outside the gene matches. CDR3 sequence: CASSLVPGRGLGEQFF. Here the CDR3 DNA reads TGTGCCAGCAGCTTAGTCCCAGGAAGGGGGCTAGGCGAGCAGTTCTTC.

This clonotype was detected a few times. The V gene is TRBV24-1, the J gene TRBJ2-7, with D perhaps TRBD1 (5 bases). CDR1 KGHDR and CDR2 SFDVKD come from the germline V gene. The CDR3 has 14 amino acids. The V and J ends lost 6 bases and 6 bases respectively, with 17 bases between them. This chain's CDR3 is CATSSRVPLSEQYF. The CDR3 DNA sequence: TGTGCCACCAGTAGCAGGGTGCCCCTATCCGAGCAGTACTTC.

The chain recombines TRBV5-6 with TRBJ1-4, with D hard to call. Trimming took off 1 base at V and 4 bases at J, with 5 bases between the two ends. The V gene's germline CDR1 is SGHDT and CDR2 YYEEEE. The CDR3 loop spans 13 amino acids. Here the CDR3 reads CASSLLGNEKLFF. CDR3 DNA: TGTGCCAGCAGCTTGCTGGGTAATGAAAAACTGTTTTTT.

This clonotype was detected many times. The CDR3 is CASSPRGETQYF. The CDR3, as DNA: TGTGCCAGCTCACCACGGGGGGAGACCCAGTACTTC. This chain joins TRBV7-9 and TRBJ2-5; TRBD2 might be the D (6 bases). The CDR3 sequence is 12 residues long. Trimming stripped 8 bases from V and 5 bases from J, with 12 bases between. CDR1 is SEHNR and CDR2 is FQNEAQ in the germline V gene (reference sequence).

This chain links TRBV6-1 with TRBJ2-1; 7 nucleotides align to TRBD2. Germline CDR1 reads MNHNS; CDR2 reads SASEGT. The V gene end was trimmed by 4 bases and the J gene end by 4 bases; junction bases not matched to a gene: 4. The CDR3 extends over 14 amino acids. CDR3 sequence reads: CASSASSGYNEQFF. In DNA form, the CDR3 reads TGTGCCAGCAGTGCGTCTAGCGGATACAATGAGCAGTTCTTC.

In this sample, this clonotype turned up many times. V is TRBV7-2 and J is TRBJ1-5; D is unclear. The CDR3 is 13 amino acids. The V and J ends lost 3 bases and 6 bases respectively, with 9 bases between them. In germline, CDR1 is SGHTA, CDR2 FQGNSA. DNA of the CDR3: TGTGCCAGCAGCTTGGATGGAGGTCAGCCCCAGCATTTT. Translated: CASSLDGGQPQHF.

This chain links TRBV2 with TRBJ2-2; D is unresolved. Germline CDR1 reads SNHLY; CDR2 reads FYNNEI. This CDR3 contains 10 residues. V gave up 8 bases and J gave up 7 bases, with 5 bases separating them. CDR3 in amino acids: CASGYGELFF. The CDR3 region has the DNA TGTGCCAGCGGTTACGGGGAGCTGTTTTTT.

This clonotype showed up many times. The chain recombines TRBV6-2 or TRBV6-3 with TRBJ2-3; 9 positions match TRBD2. This CDR3 is built from 15 residues. Per the germline V gene, CDR1 is MNHEY and CDR2 is SVGEGT. The trim removed 6 bases at V and 0 bases at J, leaving 4 bases unmatched. The CDR3 is CASSALAGSTDTQYF. CDR3 DNA sequence: TGTGCCAGCAGCGCCCTAGCGGGAAGCACAGATACGCAGTATTTT.

This clonotype was observed at least ten times. The chain is built from TRBV27 and TRBJ2-7, with a possible D match to TRBD2 (7 bases). The V end lost 6 bases, the J end lost 0 bases, and 9 bases lay between the germline ends. The CDR3 contains 13 residues. CDR1 and CDR2 (germline): MNHEY, SMNVEV (reference sequence). The CDR3: CASRGGASYEQYF. CDR3 bases: TGTGCCAGCAGGGGGGGGGCCTCCTACGAGCAGTACTTC.

This clonotype was recorded a few times. The chain couples TRBV7-9 to TRBJ2-3; 8 bases align to TRBD1. The ends lost 9 bases at V and 1 base at J; junction bases unmatched: 6. The CDR3 totals 14 residues. Germline loops: CDR1 SEHNR, CDR2 FQNEAQ (reference sequence). Here the CDR3 reads CARPPGQGTDTQYF. The CDR3 region has the DNA TGTGCCAGACCCCCGGGACAGGGCACAGATACGCAGTATTTT.

This clonotype occurred many times. V gene TRBV7-2 combines with J gene TRBJ2-1; 7 nucleotides align to TRBD2. Germline lookup yields CDR1 SGHTA and CDR2 FQGNSA. V was clipped by 3 bases and J by 0 bases; unmatched bases: 5. The CDR3 consists of 16 residues. CDR3: CASSLNGGSSYNEQFF. The CDR3 nucleotides read TGTGCCAGCAGCTTGAACGGGGGGAGCTCCTACAATGAGCAGTTCTTC.

This clonotype has only a few counts. The CDR3 nucleotides are TGTGCCAGCAGCTCCTGGACAGATCTCTATGGCTACACCTTC. This sequence encodes CASSSWTDLYGYTF. The chain recombines TRBV5-6 with TRBJ1-2; TRBD1 is a possible D gene (6 bases). CDR3 size: 14 residues. V was cut by 3 bases and J by 4 bases, with 13 bases left in between. Germline V CDR1 and CDR2: SGHDT, YYEEEE. Full variable domain (outside the CDR3, taken from reference TRBV5-6 and TRBJ1-2): DAGVTQSPTHLIKTRGQQVTLRCSPKSGHDTVSWYQQALGQGPQFIFQYYEEEERQRGNFPDRFSGHQFPNYSSELNVNALLLGDSALYLCASSSWTDLYGYTFGSGTRLTVV.

Many counts were recorded for this clonotype. The CDR3 DNA sequence: TGTGCCAGCAGTTACTCCCACGGGATGAGGCTGGTCTACACCTTC. Amino acid sequence: CASSYSHGMRLVYTF. The chain joins TRBV6-2 or TRBV6-3 to TRBJ1-2; D is unresolved. The CDR3 totals 15 residues. Germline V gene lookup returns CDR1 MNHEY and CDR2 SVGEGT. V was cut by 0 bases and J by 10 bases, with 18 bases left in between.

The chain combines TRBV6-5 with TRBJ1-2; D unclear. The CDR3 has 12 residues. Trimming pared 2 bases from V and 8 bases from J, leaving 9 bases between. CDR1 and CDR2 from the germline V gene are MNHEY and SVGAGI. CDR3 residues: CASSYPGRGYTF. The DNA for the CDR3 is TGTGCCAGCAGTTACCCGGGGAGAGGCTACACCTTC.

The gene calls are TRBV20-1 and TRBJ2-7, with 7 bases fitting TRBD1. Germline CDR1 is DFQATT and CDR2 is SNEGSKA (reference sequence). This CDR3 is built from 11 residues. J lost 7 bases, V lost 6 bases, and 6 bases had no gene match. The CDR3 sequence: CSANRGKEQYF. The CDR3 nucleotides read TGCAGTGCGAACAGGGGAAAAGAGCAGTACTTC.

This clonotype has ten or more counts. V and J are TRBV15 and TRBJ2-4; tentative D call: TRBD1 (6 bases). The CDR3 runs to 15 residues. Germline lookup yields CDR1 LNHNV and CDR2 YYDKDF (reference sequence). V lost 0 bases to trimming and J lost 3 bases, with 9 bases between them. The CDR3 sequence: CATSREDSLKNIQYF. CDR3 nucleotides: TGTGCCACCAGCAGAGAGGACAGTCTCAAAAACATTCAGTACTTC.

This clonotype came up many times. This chain uses TRBV7-2 with TRBJ1-6; no definite D call. The germline V gene encodes CDR1 SGHTA and CDR2 FQGNSA. Trimming cost V 1 base and J 10 bases, with 14 bases left between them. CDR3 size: 15 residues. In DNA, the CDR3 is TGTGCCAGCAGCTTAGTCCCGGGAGGCGTCTCACCCCTCCACTTT. As protein: CASSLVPGGVSPLHF.